Following are 20 T cell receptor beta chains from one sample sequenced in a study of cytomegalovirus exposure and HLA in healthy donors. The PCR had 60 Vbeta and 13 Jbeta primers. Using immunoSEQ multiplex PCR, the repertoire was profiled, and TCRdb retains in-frame clones only, with some absent. Here the sample spans 65,000 to 80,000 clones, 60% to 85% being singletons. The source material was PBMCs. These receptors were obtained from a woman in her thirties or forties in good health and CMV-seropositive.

This rearrangement joins TRBV15 to TRBJ2-1, with a possible D match to TRBD1 (6 bases). V lost 2 bases and J lost 15, with 20 bases in between. This CDR3 contains 14 residues. In germline, CDR1 is LNHNV, CDR2 YYDKDF (reference sequence). CDR3 nucleotides: TGTGCCACCAGCAGAAACACCGAAGGGGCAGGGGCGTTCTTC. Amino acid sequence: CATSRNTEGAGAFF.

The gene calls are TRBV27 and TRBJ2-1, with 8 nucleotides matching TRBD2. J lost 0 bases, V lost 8 bases, and 3 bases had no gene match. CDR1 and CDR2 (germline): MNHEY, SMNVEV (reference sequence). The CDR3 consists of 14 residues. CDR3 sequence: CASRLASSYNEQFF. In DNA form, the CDR3 reads TGTGCCAGCCGACTAGCGTCCTCCTACAATGAGCAGTTCTTC.

The gene calls are TRBV29-1 and TRBJ2-7; 7 bases are shared with TRBD1. Germline trimming cut 4 bases from V and 2 bases from J; bases unmatched to any gene: 20. Germline V gene sequence: CDR1 SQVTM, CDR2 ANQGSEA. The CDR3 totals 18 residues. The CDR3 is CSVGHLSMGQLHPYEQYF. The CDR3, as DNA: TGCAGCGTTGGACACCTTAGTATGGGACAGTTACATCCCTACGAGCAGTACTTC.

The CDR3 reads CASSSHRGRDGYTF. CDR3 DNA: TGTGCCAGCAGTTCTCACAGGGGTCGAGATGGCTACACCTTC. The genes are TRBV27 and TRBJ1-2, with 7 positions matching TRBD1. This CDR3 is 14 amino acids long. The V segment lost 4 bases and the J segment 6 bases; nucleotides outside the gene matches: 8. Germline CDR1 and CDR2: MNHEY and SMNVEV (reference sequence).

This chain connects TRBV2 to TRBJ2-1; 9 bases align to TRBD2. The ends lost 4 bases at V and 9 bases at J; junction bases unmatched: 16. Germline V gene sequence: CDR1 SNHLY, CDR2 FYNNEI. CDR3 length equals 17 residues. CDR3 sequence (DNA): TGTGCCAGCAGTGGTGAGCCGGGACTAGCTGGTCAGGGTGAGCAGTTCTTC. Translation: CASSGEPGLAGQGEQFF.

V gene TRBV5-1 combines with J gene TRBJ2-7, with 10 bases aligning to TRBD1. Trimming took 6 bases from V and 5 from J; bases not matched to a gene: 14. The CDR3 extends over 16 amino acids. The germline V gene has CDR1 SGHRS and CDR2 YFSETQ. CDR3 coding DNA: TGCGCCAGCACCGGACAGGGGGTATCGGCCCTTAACGAGCAGTACTTC. The encoded protein is CASTGQGVSALNEQYF.

The table lists this clone with a count of one. The chain links TRBV11-2 to TRBJ2-7; 10 positions agree with TRBD2. CDR1 and CDR2 from the germline V gene are SGHAT and FQNNGV. CDR3 length equals 14 residues. V lost 8 bases to trimming and J lost 0 bases; unmatched junction nucleotides: 4. In DNA form, the CDR3 reads TGTGCCAGCGGTTTAGCGGGAGGCTCCTACGAGCAGTACTTC. Its protein is CASGLAGGSYEQYF. The entire variable domain, with the rest obtained from reference TRBV11-2 and TRBJ2-7, is as follows: EAGVAQSPRYKIIEKRQSVAFWCNPISGHATLYWYQQILGQGPKLLIQFQNNGVVDDSQLPKDRFSAERLKGVDSTLKIQPAKLEDSAVYLCASGLAGGSYEQYFGPGTRLTVT.

The chain is built from TRBV18 and TRBJ1-2; tentative D call: TRBD1 (5 bases). V was pared by 3 bases and J by 2 bases, with 7 bases between. CDR3 length: 13 residues. Germline loops: CDR1 KGHSH, CDR2 LQKENI. The CDR3 sequence: CASSPRQNYGYTF. The CDR3 DNA reads as TGTGCCAGCTCACCGAGACAGAACTATGGCTACACCTTC.

The gene calls are TRBV30 and TRBJ1-5; D is perhaps TRBD1 (5 bases). Germline V gene sequence: CDR1 GTSNPN, CDR2 SVGIG (reference sequence). V was shortened by 2 bases and J by 6 bases, with 14 bases between the two germline ends. The CDR3 runs to 14 residues. CDR3 in DNA: TGTGCCTGGAGTACCCCAGGGAGGTTTCAGCCCCAGCATTTT. This sequence encodes CAWSTPGRFQPQHF.

The chain has TRBV18 and TRBJ2-3; TRBD1 matches at 7 bases. Germline V gene lookup returns CDR1 KGHSH and CDR2 LQKENI. The length of the CDR3 is 17 residues. Trimming removed 3 bases from V and 8 bases from J; junction bases left unmatched: 17. CDR3 residues: CASSPSAGRGLSGTQYF. DNA of the CDR3: TGTGCCAGCTCACCCTCGGCGGGCAGGGGGTTGAGCGGTACGCAGTATTTT.

This clone was counted a single time. V usage is TRBV28 and J usage is TRBJ1-2; weak D call: TRBD1 (5 bases). The germline V gene encodes CDR1 MDHEN and CDR2 SYDVKM. The V and J ends lost 2 bases and 4 bases respectively, with 8 bases between them. The CDR3 length is 13 residues. Here the CDR3 reads CASSLLGAYGYTF. As DNA, the CDR3 is TGTGCCAGCAGTTTACTAGGGGCCTATGGCTACACCTTC.

This rearrangement joins TRBV5-1 to TRBJ1-1, with 8 bases lining up with TRBD1. The CDR3 spans 14 residues. Germline assignment: CDR1 SGHRS and CDR2 YFSETQ. The V segment lost 4 bases and the J segment 5 bases; nucleotides outside the gene matches: 7. CDR3 residues: CASSKGQGSTEAFF. CDR3 in DNA: TGCGCCAGCAGCAAAGGACAGGGAAGTACTGAAGCTTTCTTT. The whole variable domain, remainder taken from reference TRBV5-1 and TRBJ1-1, is KAGVTQTPRYLIKTRGQQVTLSCSPISGHRSVSWYQQTPGQGLQFLFEYFSETQRNKGNFPGRFSGRQFSNSRSEMNVSTLELGDSALYLCASSKGQGSTEAFFGQGTRLTVV.

This clone was seen just once. The gene calls are TRBV27 and TRBJ1-5; possibly TRBD1 for D (6 bases). The CDR3 runs 18 residues. CDR1 and CDR2 (germline): MNHEY, SMNVEV (reference sequence). V lost 5 bases and J lost 1, with 21 bases in between. CDR3 DNA: TGTGCCAGCAGTCCGAGGGCAACAGGACAGTTCAGCAATCAGCCCCAGCATTTT. Amino acids: CASSPRATGQFSNQPQHF.

The count of this clone is one. V gene TRBV6-5 combines with J gene TRBJ1-2; 9 nucleotides match TRBD1. Germline V gene data show CDR1 as MNHEY and CDR2 as SVGAGI. V lost 7 bases, J lost 7 bases, and 10 bases stayed unmatched. The CDR3 is 14 amino acids. CDR3 region: CASTLLQGASGYTF. The DNA for the CDR3 is TGTGCCAGCACACTACTACAGGGGGCTAGTGGCTACACCTTC.

V gene TRBV6-5 combines with J gene TRBJ2-1; D uncertain. The CDR3 extends over 12 amino acids. Deletions cut 5 bases from V and 10 bases from J, with 12 bases between. The germline V gene encodes CDR1 MNHEY and CDR2 SVGAGI. In nucleotides, the CDR3 is TGTGCCAGCAGTACCGGCCGCAGGGAGCAGTTCTTC. Its protein product is CASSTGRREQFF.

This clone was observed once. The genes are TRBV9 and TRBJ1-2, with 8 nucleotides matching TRBD1. From germline, CDR1 is SGDLS and CDR2 YYNGEE. Trimming cost V 2 bases and J 6 bases; bases outside gene matches: 3. The CDR3 contains 13 residues. The CDR3 DNA is TGTGCCAGCAGCGTGGACAGGGTTGATGGCTACACCTTC. Translation gives CASSVDRVDGYTF.

This clone has only a few counts. The chain carries TRBV29-1 and TRBJ1-2; D is perhaps TRBD1 (5 bases). Germline CDR1 reads SQVTM; CDR2 reads ANQGSEA. V lost 5 bases and J 6 bases, leaving 10 bases between the germline ends. The CDR3 runs 11 residues. This chain's CDR3 is CSVRRGNGYTF. CDR3 nucleotides: TGCAGCGTTCGTAGGGGCAATGGCTACACCTTC.

The V gene is TRBV18, the J gene TRBJ2-7; 9 bases fit TRBD2. The CDR3 extends over 17 amino acids. Looked up from germline, CDR1 is KGHSH and CDR2 is LQKENI. V trimming: 0 bases; J trimming: 7 bases; junction bases outside the gene matches: 13. The CDR3 DNA sequence: TGTGCCAGCTCACCACCGTTGGGAGCGGGAGGAATAGGGGAGCAGTACTTC. Its protein product is CASSPPLGAGGIGEQYF.

V usage is TRBV18 and J usage is TRBJ1-5; D call uncertain. The CDR3 is made up of 12 amino acids. V was trimmed by 2 bases and J by 6 bases, leaving 5 bases between them. CDR1 is KGHSH, CDR2 LQKENI, per germline. The CDR3: CASSPTAQPQHF. The CDR3 coding sequence is TGTGCCAGCTCACCAACAGCTCAGCCCCAGCATTTT.

By share, this clone ranks as medium-sized. The J gene is TRBJ1-6, the V gene TRBV4-2; 8 nucleotides match TRBD1. Germline-derived CDR1 and CDR2 are LGHNA and YNFKEQ. V was pared by 3 bases and J by 5 bases, with 9 bases of the junction left unmatched. The CDR3 covers 17 residues. CDR3 sequence reads: CASSHIQGGSDNSPLHF. The CDR3 DNA sequence: TGTGCCAGCAGCCATATACAGGGGGGATCAGATAATTCACCCCTCCACTTT.